These T cell receptor beta chains were read from a single sample in a study of graft-versus-host responses after intestinal transplantation. The method was immunoSEQ multiplex PCR; TCRdb's version includes in-frame clones alone and lacks a portion of them. Among around 96,000 clones listed, around 90% were seen once. The source material was PBMCs, sampled roughly 68 weeks after intestinal transplant. The receptor source for this set is a human patient who received an intestinal transplant, so some T cells may come from the graft donor. CDR3s include the opening cysteine and the closing phenylalanine or tryptophan. D genes are given only for firm matches. Part of the rows lack a size; the others show once, few, many or a class for expanded clones.

-	TRBJ2-7	TRBV13	once	CASSLGLGDEQYF	TGTGCCAGCAGCTTAGGCCTTGGGGACGAGCAGTACTTC
-	TRBJ2-7	TRBV6-6	-	CASSTDGYEQYF	TGTGCCAGCAGTACTGACGGGTACGAGCAGTACTTC
-	TRBJ1-2	TRBV18	-	CASSPVDLYGYTF	TGTGCCAGCTCACCCGTCGACCTCTATGGCTACACCTTC
-	TRBJ1-1	TRBV10-2	-	CASRRGEGHTEAFF	TGCGCCAGCAGGAGGGGGGAGGGGCACACTGAAGCTTTCTTT
-	TRBJ1-1	TRBV5-1	-	CASSLGGGWGMVNTEAFF	TGCGCCAGCAGCCTGGGTGGGGGTTGGGGGATGGTGAACACTGAAGCTTTCTTT
-	TRBJ2-4	TRBV27	-	CASSFRSVGADIQYF	TGTGCCAGCAGTTTTCGCTCGGTAGGGGCGGACATTCAGTACTTC
TRBD2	TRBJ2-3	TRBV4-1	-	CASRGGASDTQYF	TGCGCCAGCCGGGGGGGGGCCTCGGATACGCAGTATTTT
-	TRBJ2-2	TRBV7-9	-	CASSLRGTQNTGELFF	TGTGCCAGCAGCCTACGGGGGACACAGAACACCGGGGAGCTGTTTTTT
TRBD1	TRBJ2-5	TRBV4-2	-	CASSQGDRGSQETQYF	TGTGCCAGCAGCCAAGGGGACAGGGGGTCCCAAGAGACCCAGTACTTC
-	TRBJ1-1	TRBV19	few	CASSIVGGNEAFF	TGTGCCAGTAGTATTGTGGGCGGGAATGAAGCTTTCTTT
-	TRBJ2-1	TRBV9	-	CASSVLSNAYNEQFF	TGTGCCAGCAGCGTTCTCTCCAACGCTTACAATGAGCAGTTCTTC
-	TRBJ1-4	TRBV10-3	-	CAISESGVVGEKLFF	TGTGCCATCAGTGAGTCGGGGGTAGTGGGAGAAAAACTGTTTTTT
-	TRBJ1-5	TRBV2	-	CASSDWQSNWPQHF	TGTGCCAGCAGTGATTGGCAGTCCAATTGGCCCCAGCATTTT
-	TRBJ2-1	TRBV2	-	CASTVHSYNEQFF	TGTGCCAGCACGGTACACAGCTACAATGAGCAGTTCTTC
-	TRBJ2-7	TRBV10-1	-	CAKGKYRVYEQYF	TGCGCCAAGGGGAAATACAGGGTTTACGAGCAGTACTTC
-	TRBJ2-7	TRBV10-2	-	CASSEAGALYEQYF	TGCGCCAGCAGTGAGGCGGGGGCCCTCTACGAGCAGTACTTC
TRBD2	TRBJ2-1	TRBV5-8	-	CASSRGGLAYNEQFF	TGTGCCAGCAGCCGGGGGGGCCTGGCCTACAATGAGCAGTTCTTC
-	TRBJ2-7	TRBV11-2	-	CASSLYYEQYF	TGTGCCAGCAGCTTGTATTACGAGCAGTACTTC
TRBD1	TRBJ2-7	TRBV25-1	-	CASSADRGTYEQYF	TGTGCCAGCAGTGCGGACAGGGGCACCTACGAGCAGTACTTC
TRBD1	TRBJ1-1	TRBV5-5	few	CASSIRDRGLGEAFF	TGTGCCAGCAGCATCCGGGACAGGGGGCTCGGTGAAGCTTTCTTT
TRBD1	TRBJ2-6	TRBV6-6	-	CASSYPGGSGANVLTF	TGTGCCAGCAGTTACCCAGGGGGTTCTGGGGCCAACGTCCTGACTTTC
-	TRBJ2-7	TRBV5-6	-	CASSPRRF	TGTGCCAGCAGCCCGCGCCGGTTC
-	TRBJ2-7	TRBV6-1	-	CASSVGPVVHEQYF	TGTGCCAGCAGTGTAGGCCCAGTAGTCCACGAGCAGTACTTC
TRBD1	TRBJ2-2	TRBV9	-	CASSATGGDTGELFF	TGTGCCAGCAGCGCGACAGGGGGGGACACCGGGGAGCTGTTTTTT
TRBD1	TRBJ2-1	TRBV7-9	-	CASSSGQGPSFNEQFF	TGTGCCAGCAGCTCTGGACAGGGCCCCTCTTTCAATGAGCAGTTCTTC
-	TRBJ1-5	TRBV19	-	CASSLSRDGQPQHF	TGTGCCAGTAGTCTTTCCAGGGACGGTCAGCCCCAGCATTTT
-	TRBJ1-1	TRBV19	-	CASSLYQDGTEAFF	TGTGCCAGTAGTCTTTACCAGGACGGGACTGAAGCTTTCTTT
-	TRBJ1-1	TRBV19	-	CASRGDTNTEAFF	TGTGCCAGTAGGGGGGACACGAACACTGAAGCTTTCTTT
-	TRBJ2-7	TRBV6-5	few	CASSPRRGRGEQYF	TGTGCCAGCAGCCCCCGGCGGGGTAGGGGCGAGCAGTACTTC
-	TRBJ2-7	TRBV29-1	-	CSVESGSYEQYF	TGCAGCGTGGAAAGCGGATCCTACGAGCAGTACTTC
-	TRBJ2-7	TRBV6-5	-	CASSYSRAWDEQYF	TGTGCCAGCAGTTACTCGAGGGCCTGGGACGAGCAGTACTTC
-	TRBJ1-3	TRBV21-1	once	CARGRGVNTIYF	TGTGCCAGGGGCCGGGGGGTCAACACCATATATTTT
-	TRBJ1-3	TRBV7-6	-	CASSSMVAGPGNTIYF	TGTGCCAGCAGCTCAATGGTGGCGGGTCCTGGAAACACCATATATTTT
-	TRBJ2-1	TRBV9	-	CASSGGSSSYNEQFF	TGTGCCAGCAGCGGGGGCTCGAGCTCCTACAATGAGCAGTTCTTC
-	TRBJ2-2	TRBV2	-	CASSRGWTGELFF	TGTGCCAGCAGCAGGGGATGGACCGGGGAGCTGTTTTTT
TRBD2	TRBJ2-1	TRBV6-4	-	CASSRTSGGVNEQFF	TGTGCCAGCAGCCGGACTAGCGGGGGGGTTAATGAGCAGTTCTTC